This passage covers 26 T cell receptor beta chains from one sample sequenced in a study of shared clonotypes between healthy human individuals. Repertoires were generated with immunoSEQ multiplex PCR, while TCRdb's copy carries only in-frame clones and drops some. The sample contains over 2 million clones, less than 95% of which appear only once. Naive CD8 populations comprised CD45RO-negative cells positively selected for CCR7, excluding terminally differentiated effector memory CD45RA+ cells. Sequencing was done on a sample of naive CD8+ T cells sorted from blood. These receptors were obtained from a man between 18 and 29 years old in good health.

The chain is built from TRBV6-5 and TRBJ2-5; D gene uncertain. The CDR3 runs 13 residues. Germline values: CDR1 MNHEY, CDR2 SVGAGI. Trimming removed 2 bases at V and 6 bases at J, with 10 bases between. The CDR3 sequence is CASSYGNGQTQYF. The DNA of the CDR3 is TGTGCCAGCAGTTACGGAAACGGCCAGACCCAGTACTTC.

The genes are TRBV5-5 and TRBJ2-1, with 8 bases lining up with TRBD2. The CDR3 contains 15 residues. CDR1 and CDR2 (germline): SGHKS, YYEKEE (reference sequence). J lost 10 bases, V lost 3 bases, and 12 bases had no gene match. DNA for the CDR3: TGTGCCAGCAGCTCTCCTCGGGAGGGCTTCCCCGAGCAGTTCTTC. Protein product: CASSSPREGFPEQFF.

The rearrangement uses TRBV19 and TRBJ1-2; no clear D gene. Trimming took off 0 bases at V and 4 bases at J, with 15 bases between the two ends. This CDR3 is built from 16 residues. Germline CDR1 is LNHDA and CDR2 is SQIVND (reference sequence). In DNA form, the CDR3 reads TGTGCCAGTAGTATAGACCTGGACCCGGCGGGCTATGGCTACACCTTC. This sequence encodes CASSIDLDPAGYGYTF.

The J gene is TRBJ2-7, the V gene TRBV4-1; 9 bases are a match to TRBD2. Germline CDR1 reads MGHRA; CDR2 reads YSYEKL. The CDR3 length is 18 residues. J gave up 0 bases and V 0 bases, and 9 bases lay outside the gene matches. CDR3 sequence: CASSQDRPSGVFSYEQYF. The CDR3 DNA sequence: TGCGCCAGCAGCCAAGATAGGCCTAGCGGGGTGTTCTCCTACGAGCAGTACTTC.

The chain carries TRBV28 and TRBJ1-1; a possible D gene is TRBD1 (5 bases). CDR3 length: 13 amino acids. The germline V and J ends were trimmed by 8 bases and 0 bases, with 10 bases remaining between them. From germline, CDR1 is MDHEN and CDR2 SYDVKM. The CDR3 DNA is TGTGCCAGCGACCAGGGCCTGAACACTGAAGCTTTCTTT. It is translated as CASDQGLNTEAFF.

V and J are TRBV19 and TRBJ1-5; D perhaps matches TRBD1 (6 bases). This CDR3 comprises 17 residues. Germline-derived CDR1 and CDR2 are LNHDA and SQIVND (reference sequence). V lost 2 bases to trimming and J lost 0 bases, with 14 bases between them. CDR3 in DNA: TGTGCCAGTAGTATAACCCCGACAGGTCTTAGCAATCAGCCCCAGCATTTT. Translating gives CASSITPTGLSNQPQHF. The variable domain in full, completed from reference TRBV19 and TRBJ1-5, reads DGGITQSPKYLFRKEGQNVTLSCEQNLNHDAMYWYRQDPGQGLRLIYYSQIVNDFQKGDIAEGYSVSREKKESFPLTVTSAQKNPTAFYLCASSITPTGLSNQPQHFGDGTRLSIL.

The rearrangement joins TRBV19 to TRBJ2-7, with TRBD2 identical over 8 bases. CDR1 and CDR2 (germline): LNHDA, SQIVND (reference sequence). This CDR3 is 13 amino acids long. V dropped 8 bases and J dropped 5; count of bases not matched to a gene: 8. The CDR3 spells CASSTSAGHEQYF. The CDR3, as DNA: TGTGCCAGTTCGACTAGCGCGGGCCACGAGCAGTACTTC.

The chain employs TRBV9 and TRBJ2-1; D tentatively reads TRBD1 or TRBD2 (5 bases each). The CDR3 is 14 residues long. The germline V gene encodes CDR1 SGDLS and CDR2 YYNGEE. V was shortened by 3 bases and J by 3 bases, with 10 bases between the two germline ends. The CDR3 region is CASSAGPLYNEQFF. The CDR3 nucleotides are TGTGCCAGCAGCGCGGGACCCCTCTACAATGAGCAGTTCTTC.

The chain employs TRBV7-9 and TRBJ2-6, with D perhaps matching TRBD1 (5 bases). This CDR3 is 18 amino acids long. V was clipped by 5 bases and J by 0 bases, with 17 bases between them. Germline V gene sequence: CDR1 SEHNR, CDR2 FQNEAQ (reference sequence). The CDR3 sequence: CASSRVMGPSSGANVLTF. The CDR3 DNA follows: TGTGCCAGCAGCCGTGTTATGGGGCCAAGCTCTGGGGCCAACGTCCTGACTTTC.

V is TRBV27 and J is TRBJ2-7, with D perhaps being TRBD1 or TRBD2 (5 bases each). Trimming shortened V by 11 bases and J by 0 bases, and 14 bases separated the two germline ends. Germline values: CDR1 MNHEY, CDR2 SMNVEV (reference sequence). The CDR3 extends over 13 amino acids. The CDR3 region is CAVAAGSSYEQYF. The DNA of the CDR3 is TGTGCCGTCGCGGCAGGGAGCTCCTACGAGCAGTACTTC.

This clone was seen a single time. The sample contains more than one DNA sequence encoding this CDR3. The gene calls are TRBV6-5 and TRBJ1-3; D is unclear. In germline, CDR1 is MNHEY, CDR2 SVGAGI. V lost 5 bases and J lost 4, with 3 bases in between. This CDR3 is 11 amino acids long. Written as DNA, the CDR3 is TGTGCCAGCAGTCTGGGAAACACCATATATTTT. It translates to CASSLGNTIYF.

This chain uses TRBV7-2 with TRBJ2-7, with a possible D match to TRBD1 (6 bases). Trimming left V 3 bases short and J 2 bases short, with 11 bases between. Per germline, CDR1 SGHTA and CDR2 FQGNSA. This CDR3 has 14 residues. The CDR3 DNA reads as TGTGCCAGCAGCTTTACAGGGAACGCCTACGAGCAGTACTTC. Translated, it gives CASSFTGNAYEQYF.

The chain recombines TRBV14 with TRBJ2-7; TRBD1 or TRBD2 may be the D gene (5 bases each). V lost 1 base and J lost 4, with 11 bases in between. CDR3 size: 14 residues. Germline lookup yields CDR1 SGHDN and CDR2 FVKESK. CDR3 nucleotide sequence: TGTGCCAGCAGCCAAGGTGGGGGAGAGTACGAGCAGTACTTC. Its protein product is CASSQGGGEYEQYF.

This clone was picked up a small number of times. The rearrangement links TRBV6-6 to TRBJ2-7; D call uncertain. Deletions cut 2 bases from V and 2 bases from J, with 7 bases between. The CDR3 is made up of 13 amino acids. The germline V gene encodes CDR1 MNHNY and CDR2 SVGAGI (reference sequence). For the CDR3, the DNA is TGTGCCAGCAGTTACAATGATGCCTACGAGCAGTACTTC. It codes for CASSYNDAYEQYF.

The chain uses TRBV7-2 and TRBJ2-3; D remains ambiguous. The V gene's germline CDR1 is SGHTA and CDR2 FQGNSA. This CDR3 has 18 amino acids. Trimming cost V 0 bases and J 0 bases, with 16 bases left between them. CDR3 DNA: TGTGCCAGCAGCTTAGCAGGGCCAGACCCGTCTAGCACAGATACGCAGTATTTT. Its translation: CASSLAGPDPSSTDTQYF.

The chain uses TRBV2 and TRBJ1-1, with 9 nucleotides matching TRBD1. CDR1 is SNHLY, CDR2 FYNNEI, per germline. The J segment lost 2 bases and the V segment lost 8 bases, leaving 9 bases of the junction unmatched. The CDR3 is made up of 15 amino acids. CDR3 amino acids: CASGGTGTLNTEAFF. DNA for the CDR3: TGTGCCAGCGGTGGGACAGGGACGTTAAACACTGAAGCTTTCTTT.

This chain links TRBV6-5 with TRBJ2-7; 8 bases align to TRBD1. The CDR3 sequence is 14 residues long. Germline V CDR1 and CDR2: MNHEY, SVGAGI. The trim removed 4 bases at V and 6 bases at J, leaving 8 bases unmatched. The CDR3: CASSFGQGFFEQYF. CDR3 in DNA: TGTGCCAGCAGTTTCGGACAGGGTTTTTTCGAGCAGTACTTC.

This clone came up a few times. This chain connects TRBV19 to TRBJ1-1; D is unresolved. V was cut by 6 bases and J by 0 bases, with 5 bases left in between. From germline, CDR1 is LNHDA and CDR2 SQIVND (reference sequence). The length of the CDR3 is 12 residues. CDR3 loop: CASRGMNTEAFF. The CDR3, as DNA: TGTGCCAGTAGGGGTATGAACACTGAAGCTTTCTTT.

A note on this clone: This same CDR3 is encoded by further DNA sequences in the sample. The chain combines TRBV25-1 with TRBJ2-1; D is perhaps TRBD2 (5 bases). Germline V gene data show CDR1 as MGHDK and CDR2 as SYGVNS. The CDR3 contains 12 residues. Trimming took off 1 base at V and 10 bases at J, with 8 bases between the two ends. CDR3 in amino acids: CASSESGVEQFF. CDR3 DNA sequence: TGTGCCAGCAGTGAATCCGGGGTGGAGCAGTTCTTC.

V and J are TRBV16 and TRBJ2-7, with D hard to call. With 9 bases removed from V and 2 bases from J, the gap between germline ends came to 20 bases. Germline V gene sequence: CDR1 KGHSY, CDR2 FQNENV. The CDR3 sequence is 15 residues long. CDR3 amino acids: CASSFDGSKTYEQYF. CDR3 bases: TGTGCCAGTAGCTTCGACGGGTCTAAAACCTACGAGCAGTACTTC.

The chain combines TRBV28 with TRBJ1-1; no clear D gene. The CDR3 is 14 amino acids. Deletions cut 6 bases from V and 2 bases from J, with 13 bases between. Looked up from germline, CDR1 is MDHEN and CDR2 is SYDVKM. This chain's CDR3 is CASSTGQLNTEAFF. CDR3 bases: TGTGCCAGCAGCACCGGGCAGCTTAACACTGAAGCTTTCTTT.

The chain is built from TRBV6-5 and TRBJ2-5; tentatively, D is TRBD1 or TRBD2 (6 bases each). V was pared by 2 bases and J by 5 bases, with 15 bases between. This CDR3 has 15 amino acids. Germline values: CDR1 MNHEY, CDR2 SVGAGI. In nucleotides, the CDR3 is TGTGCCAGCAGTTACGTCGGGGGCTTAGGGGAGACCCAGTACTTC. Translated, it gives CASSYVGGLGETQYF.

V usage is TRBV30 and J usage is TRBJ1-5; a weak D match, TRBD1 (6 bases). Germline V gives CDR1 GTSNPN, CDR2 SVGIG (reference sequence). V lost 1 base to trimming and J lost 2 bases, with 12 bases between them. The CDR3 has 15 amino acids. DNA for the CDR3: TGTGCCTGGAGTGATCGGGGGCAAGGCAATCAGCCCCAGCATTTT. It specifies CAWSDRGQGNQPQHF.

This rearrangement joins TRBV19 to TRBJ1-2; D is possibly TRBD1 (5 bases). The CDR3 contains 15 residues. CDR1 is LNHDA and CDR2 is SQIVND in the germline V gene (reference sequence). With 10 bases removed from V and 4 bases from J, the gap between germline ends came to 22 bases. The CDR3 region is CATATSWAQGYGYTF. The CDR3 bases are TGTGCCACCGCAACTTCATGGGCGCAGGGCTATGGCTACACCTTC.

The chain is built from TRBV27 and TRBJ2-7; the match to TRBD1 covers 9 bases. Per the germline V gene, CDR1 is MNHEY and CDR2 is SMNVEV (reference sequence). This CDR3 is built from 16 residues. V was clipped by 3 bases and J by 4 bases; unmatched bases: 10. The CDR3 spells CASSLHRPGQGYEQYF. CDR3 sequence (DNA): TGTGCCAGCAGTTTGCATAGGCCGGGACAGGGTTACGAGCAGTACTTC.

As regards this clone: The sample carries other DNA sequences with the same CDR3. The chain links TRBV27 to TRBJ2-1; maybe TRBD2 (6 bases). CDR1 and CDR2 (germline): MNHEY, SMNVEV (reference sequence). The CDR3 is 14 amino acids. V shed 2 bases and J shed 4 bases, with 9 bases lying between them. Here the CDR3 reads CASSLSGPYNEQFF. In DNA, the CDR3 is TGTGCCAGCAGTTTAAGCGGGCCGTACAATGAGCAGTTCTTC.